Below are 23 T cell receptor beta chains sequenced from a single sample in a study of blood T cells in healthy people across ages (dated by TCRdb to about 2015). Receptors were amplified or captured by 5' RACE. Sequencing relied on an Illumina HiSeq 2500. A second PCR of about 6 to 12 cycles was performed with a sample-barcoded 5' primer and a J-beta primer mix. TCRdb trimmed the raw reads at Q25, called clones with MiXCR and kept productive beta chains. Each CDR3 protein appears once, grouped with its most common genes and DNA. Within this sample are 980,000 or so distinct CDR3 sequences, with around 49% of them counted one time only. 13% of the sample goes to the ten largest clones. The sequenced material came from blood. These receptors originate from a young man in good health.

The chain recombines TRBV20-1 with TRBJ1-4; no firm D call. The CDR3 has 15 amino acids. V lost 1 base and J 4 bases, leaving 13 bases between the germline ends. Germline loops: CDR1 DFQATT, CDR2 SNEGSKA (reference sequence). The CDR3 reads CSARGLQALNEKLFF. The DNA for the CDR3 is TGCAGTGCTAGAGGGCTCCAGGCGCTTAATGAAAAACTGTTTTTT.

Points on this clonotype: Given a much more abundant clone one base away, this may be a read error. The rearrangement links TRBV29-1 to TRBJ2-3, with D tentatively TRBD1 or TRBD2 (5 bases each). The CDR3 consists of 15 residues. V was trimmed by 2 bases and J by 3 bases, leaving 15 bases between them. CDR1 and CDR2 (germline): SQVTM, ANQGSEA. CDR3 sequence reads: CSVESLGPGTDTQYF. DNA of the CDR3: TGCAGCGTTGAAAGCTTGGGACCAGGGACAGATACGCAGTATTTT.

The V call is TRBV6-5, the J call TRBJ2-7; D gene ambiguous. V was cut by 6 bases and J by 7 bases, with 16 bases left in between. Per germline, CDR1 MNHEY and CDR2 SVGAGI. The CDR3 is made up of 13 amino acids. CDR3 nucleotides: TGTGCCAGCAGACAGTCTTCCTACAATGAGCAGTACTTC. Protein product: CASRQSSYNEQYF.

J is TRBJ1-6 and V is TRBV20-1; D may be TRBD1 (5 bases). CDR3 length: 16 residues. Germline V CDR1 and CDR2: DFQATT, SNEGSKA (reference sequence). Trimming removed 1 base at V and 7 bases at J, with 17 bases between. CDR3 amino acids: CSARVRNQGNNSPLHF. The CDR3 DNA reads as TGCAGTGCTAGAGTTCGGAACCAGGGCAACAATTCACCCCTCCACTTT.

The V and J genes are TRBV7-2 and TRBJ1-6; 8 nucleotides match TRBD1. The CDR3 has 17 residues. V shed 2 bases and J 0 bases; nucleotides not matched to a gene: 3. Germline lookup yields CDR1 SGHTA and CDR2 FQGNSA. CDR3 bases: TGTGCCAGCAGCTTATGGGGACAGGACTCCTATAATTCACCCCTCCACTTT. Translation: CASSLWGQDSYNSPLHF.

The table lists this clonotype with many counts. The genes are TRBV20-1 and TRBJ1-5; possible D gene TRBD1, 6 bases. V gave up 0 bases and J gave up 0 bases, with 12 bases separating them. The germline CDR1 and CDR2 sequences are DFQATT and SNEGSKA (reference sequence). The CDR3 has 16 residues. The CDR3 DNA sequence: TGCAGTGCTAGAGACCAGGGGATGGATAGCAATCAGCCCCAGCATTTT. Protein product: CSARDQGMDSNQPQHF.

The chain joins TRBV12-3 or TRBV12-4 to TRBJ2-5, with D uncertain. Matching the DNA end better, TRBJ2-7 makes the J call doubtful. The CDR3 runs to 14 residues. The DNA of the CDR3 is TGTGCCAGCAGTGTAGATCCCTGGACCTACGAGCAGTACTTC. Its protein is CASSVDPWTYEQYF.

V gene TRBV5-1 combines with J gene TRBJ1-1, with D maybe TRBD1 (6 bases). The V and J ends lost 4 bases and 0 bases respectively, with 16 bases between them. This CDR3 spans 16 amino acids. The germline V gene encodes CDR1 SGHRS and CDR2 YFSETQ. As DNA, the CDR3 is TGCGCCAGCAGCATAGAACCAACAGGGCTGAACACTGAAGCTTTCTTT. This sequence encodes CASSIEPTGLNTEAFF.

This chain uses TRBV7-2 with TRBJ1-1; no reliable D call. The CDR3 runs to 16 residues. CDR1 is SGHTA, CDR2 FQGNSA, per germline. Trimming stripped 4 bases from V and 4 bases from J, with 19 bases between. The CDR3 protein is CASSSIPTGRGTEAFF. In DNA, the CDR3 is TGTGCCAGCAGCTCGATCCCGACTGGGAGAGGCACTGAAGCTTTCTTT.

This rearrangement joins TRBV29-1 to TRBJ2-1; 15 bases map to TRBD2. V shed 2 bases and J 7 bases; nucleotides not matched to a gene: 6. Per germline, CDR1 SQVTM and CDR2 ANQGSEA. The CDR3 is 16 residues long. CDR3 nucleotides: TGCAGCGTTGAAAGGGGACTAGCGGGGGGAGGGAATGAGCAGTTCTTC. It encodes CSVERGLAGGGNEQFF.

The DNA for the CDR3 is TGTGCCAGCAGCCGTACTAGCACGGGGGGGCACCACAATGAGCAGTTCTTC. It is translated as CASSRTSTGGHHNEQFF. The V and J genes are TRBV6-2 or TRBV6-3 and TRBJ2-1; 8 bases agree with TRBD2. The CDR3 extends over 17 amino acids. CDR1 MNHEY and CDR2 SVGEGT come from the germline V gene. Trimming removed 6 bases from V and 5 bases from J; junction bases left unmatched: 15.

The rearrangement joins TRBV5-1 to TRBJ2-7; 7 positions match TRBD1. In germline, CDR1 is SGHRS, CDR2 YFSETQ. This CDR3 spans 16 amino acids. V was pared by 2 bases and J by 0 bases, with 8 bases of the junction left unmatched. The CDR3 bases are TGCGCCAGCAGCTTACTCCGGGACAGTTACTCCTACGAGCAGTACTTC. It codes for CASSLLRDSYSYEQYF. The full variable domain, in which reference TRBV5-1 and TRBJ2-7 provide the parts outside the CDR3, is KAGVTQTPRYLIKTRGQQVTLSCSPISGHRSVSWYQQTPGQGLQFLFEYFSETQRNKGNFPGRFSGRQFSNSRSEMNVSTLELGDSALYLCASSLLRDSYSYEQYFGPGTRLTVT.

Turning to this clonotype: A much bigger clone sits one base away, suggesting this may be a read error. CDR3 sequence reads: CASSLAWYNEQFF. CDR3 in DNA: TGTGCCAGCAGCTTAGCTTGGTACAATGAGCAGTTCTTC. The chain links TRBV7-2 to TRBJ2-1; D unclear. The germline V gene encodes CDR1 SGHTA and CDR2 FQGNSA. V dropped 0 bases and J dropped 4 bases, with 4 bases sitting between them. This CDR3 is 13 amino acids long.

V is TRBV10-3 and J is TRBJ1-2, with a possible D match to TRBD1 (6 bases). CDR3 length equals 14 residues. The ends were cut back, 7 bases at V and 2 bases at J, with 14 bases in the middle. Germline loops: CDR1 ENHRY, CDR2 SYGVKD. CDR3 DNA: TGTGCCATCACCGAGGGGGGTCTCAACTATGGCTACACCTTC. Its translation: CAITEGGLNYGYTF.

The table lists this clonotype with a count of one. The rearrangement uses TRBV28 and TRBJ2-3, with 14 nucleotides matching TRBD2. This CDR3 spans 17 amino acids. V lost 6 bases and J lost 2; bases outside the gene matches: 7. In germline, CDR1 is MDHEN, CDR2 SYDVKM. CDR3 sequence (DNA): TGTGCCAGCAGGCACAGACTAGCGGGGGGGTTCACAGATACGCAGTATTTT. This translates into CASRHRLAGGFTDTQYF.

This clonotype was observed a handful of times. V gene TRBV12-3 or TRBV12-4 combines with J gene TRBJ2-5, with D unresolved. The V and J ends lost 0 bases and 3 bases respectively, with 11 bases between them. There are 15 residues in the CDR3. DNA for the CDR3: TGTGCCAGCAGTTTAGCCCTGGGCAGGAAAGAGACCCAGTACTTC. It codes for CASSLALGRKETQYF.

This clonotype was observed a few times. The rearrangement uses TRBV28 and TRBJ2-2, with 8 positions matching TRBD1. Losses at the gene ends were 2 bases for V and 5 bases for J; bases not matched to a gene: 7. The CDR3 totals 16 residues. Germline CDR1 reads MDHEN; CDR2 reads SYDVKM. The CDR3 nucleotides read TGTGCCAGCAGTTTAGTGCAGGGGGCACCTACCGGGGAGCTGTTTTTT. Amino acids: CASSLVQGAPTGELFF.

Concerning this clonotype itself: Given a much more abundant clone one base away, this may be a read error. V gene TRBV10-3 combines with J gene TRBJ2-7, with a possible D match to TRBD2 (5 bases). V lost 6 bases and J lost 4, with 13 bases in between. The CDR3 runs 13 residues. CDR1 is ENHRY and CDR2 is SYGVKD in the germline V gene. The CDR3 DNA reads TGTGCCATCAGAACGGCACGGGGTTACGAGCAGTACTTC. It yields the protein CAIRTARGYEQYF.

The J gene is TRBJ1-5, the V gene TRBV15, with D possibly matching TRBD1 (6 bases). The germline V and J ends were trimmed by 3 bases and 4 bases, with 25 bases remaining between them. The CDR3 covers 19 residues. In germline, CDR1 is LNHNV, CDR2 YYDKDF (reference sequence). The CDR3 spells CATSSPETQGNIKNQPQHF. CDR3 bases: TGTGCCACCAGCAGCCCGGAGACCCAGGGGAACATTAAGAATCAGCCCCAGCATTTT.

The chain couples TRBV2 to TRBJ2-7; tentative D call: TRBD1 (5 bases). This CDR3 is built from 13 residues. V was clipped by 7 bases and J by 3 bases, with 13 bases between them. Germline lookup yields CDR1 SNHLY and CDR2 FYNNEI. In DNA form, the CDR3 reads TGTGCCAGCATCCGCGACAGTCTCTACGAGCAGTACTTC. Amino acid sequence: CASIRDSLYEQYF.

The chain couples TRBV10-3 to TRBJ2-5, with D hard to call. Looked up from germline, CDR1 is ENHRY and CDR2 is SYGVKD. V was pared by 7 bases and J by 5 bases, with 17 bases between. This CDR3 spans 14 amino acids. For the CDR3, the DNA is TGTGCCATCAACGGCCCTGAACTGGGTGAGACCCAGTACTTC. It encodes CAINGPELGETQYF.

The V call is TRBV28, the J call TRBJ2-1; 10 bases align to TRBD1. With V trimmed by 4 bases and J by 10 bases, 10 bases remained unmatched. Germline-derived CDR1 and CDR2 are MDHEN and SYDVKM. CDR3 length: 15 residues. The CDR3: CASSSSGTGAREQFF. CDR3 nucleotide sequence: TGTGCCAGCAGTTCGTCCGGGACAGGGGCTAGGGAGCAGTTCTTC.

This clonotype was seen a few times. The chain combines TRBV7-9 with TRBJ1-1; no clear D. This CDR3 comprises 13 residues. The germline V gene encodes CDR1 SEHNR and CDR2 FQNEAQ (reference sequence). The germline V and J ends were trimmed by 5 bases and 4 bases, with 11 bases remaining between them. The CDR3, as DNA: TGTGCCAGCAGCCTCGCTTATGGCACTGAAGCTTTCTTT. Translated, it gives CASSLAYGTEAFF.